The 2 T cell receptor beta chains presented below share a single source sample, sequenced in a study of blood T cell repertoires in COVID-19. Using immunoSEQ multiplex PCR, the repertoire was profiled, and TCRdb retains in-frame clones only, with some absent. This sample has about 300,000 clones, with roughly 86% found just once. Input material: peripheral blood. The receptors shown here come from a woman aged 25 to 39 with COVID-19, enrolled during active disease.

V gene TRBV12-5 combines with J gene TRBJ1-1; D is ambiguous. This CDR3 spans 15 amino acids. Between the trimmed V and J ends, which lost 0 bases and 4 bases, there was a span of 12 bases. The V gene's germline CDR1 is LGHNT and CDR2 FRNRAP. CDR3 loop: CASGLVLRGITEAFF. CDR3 bases: TGTGCTAGTGGTTTGGTTCTCCGGGGAATCACTGAAGCTTTCTTT.

The rearrangement links TRBV7-3 to TRBJ2-4; 7 nucleotides match TRBD1. Trimming removed 10 bases from V and 7 bases from J; junction bases left unmatched: 16. Germline CDR1 SGHTA, CDR2 FQGTGA. The CDR3 is 15 amino acids. CDR3 nucleotides: TGTGCCACCTCGCTCCGAGGGGGCACCGCCAACATTCAGTACTTC. Residues: CATSLRGGTANIQYF. The whole variable domain, remainder taken from reference TRBV7-3 and TRBJ2-4, is GAGVSQTPSNKVTEKGKYVELRCDPISGHTALYWYRQSLGQGPEFLIYFQGTGAADDSGLPNDRFFAVRPEGSVSTLKIQRTERGDSAVYLCATSLRGGTANIQYFGAGTRLSVL.